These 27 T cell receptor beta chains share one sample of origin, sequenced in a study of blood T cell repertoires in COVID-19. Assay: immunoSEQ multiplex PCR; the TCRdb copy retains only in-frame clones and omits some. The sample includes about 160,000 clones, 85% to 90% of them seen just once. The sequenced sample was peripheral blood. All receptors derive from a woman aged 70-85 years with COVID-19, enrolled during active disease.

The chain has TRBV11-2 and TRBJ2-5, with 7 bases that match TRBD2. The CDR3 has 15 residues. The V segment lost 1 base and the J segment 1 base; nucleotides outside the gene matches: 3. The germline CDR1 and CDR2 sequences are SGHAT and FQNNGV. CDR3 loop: CASSLGGLPQETQYF. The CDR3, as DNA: TGTGCCAGCAGCTTAGGGGGACTACCCCAAGAGACCCAGTACTTC. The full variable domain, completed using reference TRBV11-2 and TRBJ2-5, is EAGVAQSPRYKIIEKRQSVAFWCNPISGHATLYWYQQILGQGPKLLIQFQNNGVVDDSQLPKDRFSAERLKGVDSTLKIQPAKLEDSAVYLCASSLGGLPQETQYFGPGTRLLVL.

This chain's CDR3 is CSVEVGRTDFSGANVLTF. The CDR3 bases are TGCAGCGTTGAAGTGGGCCGGACAGACTTCTCTGGGGCCAACGTCCTGACTTTC. This chain links TRBV29-1 with TRBJ2-6; D may be TRBD1 (6 bases). V was shortened by 1 base and J by 0 bases, with 16 bases between the two germline ends. The CDR3 runs to 18 residues. The germline gives CDR1 SQVTM, CDR2 ANQGSEA. The entire variable domain, with the rest obtained from reference TRBV29-1 and TRBJ2-6, is as follows: SAVISQKPSRDICQRGTSLTIQCQVDSQVTMMFWYRQQPGQSLTLIATANQGSEATYESGFVIDKFPISRPNLTFSTLTVSNMSPEDSSIYLCSVEVGRTDFSGANVLTFGAGSRLTVL.

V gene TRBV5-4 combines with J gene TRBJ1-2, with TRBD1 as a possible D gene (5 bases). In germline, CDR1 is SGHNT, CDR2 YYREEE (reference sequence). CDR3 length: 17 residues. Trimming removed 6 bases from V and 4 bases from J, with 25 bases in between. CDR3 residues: CASTLAGRPSGGYGYTF. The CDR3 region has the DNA TGTGCCAGCACCCTGGCGGGCAGGCCCTCCGGGGGCTATGGCTACACCTTC.

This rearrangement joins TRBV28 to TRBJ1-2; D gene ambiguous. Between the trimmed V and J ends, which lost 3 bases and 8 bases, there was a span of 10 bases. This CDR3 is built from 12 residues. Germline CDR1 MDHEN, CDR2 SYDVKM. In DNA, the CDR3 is TGTGCCAGCAGTTTCCCCGTGGGCGGCTACACCTTC. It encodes CASSFPVGGYTF.

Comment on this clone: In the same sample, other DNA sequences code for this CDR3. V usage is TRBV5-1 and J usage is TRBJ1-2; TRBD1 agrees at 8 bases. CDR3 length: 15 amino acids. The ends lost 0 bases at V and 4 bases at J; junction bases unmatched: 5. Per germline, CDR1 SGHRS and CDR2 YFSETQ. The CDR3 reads CASSLAGQGGYGYTF. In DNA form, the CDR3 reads TGCGCCAGCAGCTTGGCCGGACAGGGAGGCTATGGCTACACCTTC.

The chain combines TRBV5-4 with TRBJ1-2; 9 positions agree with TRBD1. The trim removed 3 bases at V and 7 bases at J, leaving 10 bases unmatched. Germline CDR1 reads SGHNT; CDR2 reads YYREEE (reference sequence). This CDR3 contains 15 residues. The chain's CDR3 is CASSSDRGRGSGYTF. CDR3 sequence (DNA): TGTGCCAGCAGCTCGGACAGGGGTAGGGGCTCTGGCTACACCTTC. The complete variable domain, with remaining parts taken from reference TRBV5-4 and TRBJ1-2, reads ETGVTQSPTHLIKTRGQQVTLRCSSQSGHNTVSWYQQALGQGPQFIFQYYREEENGRGNFPPRFSGLQFPNYSSELNVNALELDDSALYLCASSSDRGRGSGYTFGSGTRLTVV.

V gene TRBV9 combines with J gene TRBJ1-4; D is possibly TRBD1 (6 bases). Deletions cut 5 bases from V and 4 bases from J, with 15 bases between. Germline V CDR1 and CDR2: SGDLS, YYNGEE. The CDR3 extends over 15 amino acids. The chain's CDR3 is CASSATGLGNEKLFF. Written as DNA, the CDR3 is TGTGCCAGCAGTGCCACAGGGCTGGGTAATGAAAAACTGTTTTTT.

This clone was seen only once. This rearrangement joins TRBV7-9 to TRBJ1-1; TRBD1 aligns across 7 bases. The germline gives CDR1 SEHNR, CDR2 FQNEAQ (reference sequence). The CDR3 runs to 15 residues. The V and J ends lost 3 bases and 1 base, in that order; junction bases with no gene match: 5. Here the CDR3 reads CASSLRQGQNTEAFF. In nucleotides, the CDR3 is TGTGCCAGCAGCTTGAGACAGGGACAGAACACTGAAGCTTTCTTT.

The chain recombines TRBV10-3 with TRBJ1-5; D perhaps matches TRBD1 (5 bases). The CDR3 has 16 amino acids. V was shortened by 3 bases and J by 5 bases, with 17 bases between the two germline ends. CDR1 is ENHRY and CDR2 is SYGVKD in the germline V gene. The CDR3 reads CAISERGKTLDQPQHF. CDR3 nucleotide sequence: TGTGCCATCAGTGAAAGGGGTAAGACACTTGATCAGCCCCAGCATTTT.

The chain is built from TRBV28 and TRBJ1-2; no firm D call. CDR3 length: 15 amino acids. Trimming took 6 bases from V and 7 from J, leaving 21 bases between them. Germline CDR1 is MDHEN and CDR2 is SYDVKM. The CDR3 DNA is TGTGCCAGCAGGGTAGGGAGATCCAACTCTGGTGGCTACACCTTC. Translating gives CASRVGRSNSGGYTF.

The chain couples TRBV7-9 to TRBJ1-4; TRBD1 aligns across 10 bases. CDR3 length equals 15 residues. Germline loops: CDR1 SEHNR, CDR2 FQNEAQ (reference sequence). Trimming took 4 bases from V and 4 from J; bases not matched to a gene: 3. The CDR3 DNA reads TGTGCCAGCAGCTCCGGGACAGGGGTTAATGAAAAACTGTTTTTT. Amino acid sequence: CASSSGTGVNEKLFF.

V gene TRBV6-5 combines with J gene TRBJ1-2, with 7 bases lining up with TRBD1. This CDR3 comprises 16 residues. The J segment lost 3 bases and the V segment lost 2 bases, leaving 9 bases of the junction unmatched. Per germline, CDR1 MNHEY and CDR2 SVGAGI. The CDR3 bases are TGTGCCAGCAGTTACGCAGGGGGAGACAGGGACTATGGCTACACCTTC. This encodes CASSYAGGDRDYGYTF.

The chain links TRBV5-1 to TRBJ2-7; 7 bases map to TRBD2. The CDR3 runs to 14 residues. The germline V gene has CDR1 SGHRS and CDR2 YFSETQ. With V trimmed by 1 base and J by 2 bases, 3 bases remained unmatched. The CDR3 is CASSLSGEPYEQYF. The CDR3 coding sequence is TGCGCCAGCAGCTTGAGCGGGGAACCCTACGAGCAGTACTTC.

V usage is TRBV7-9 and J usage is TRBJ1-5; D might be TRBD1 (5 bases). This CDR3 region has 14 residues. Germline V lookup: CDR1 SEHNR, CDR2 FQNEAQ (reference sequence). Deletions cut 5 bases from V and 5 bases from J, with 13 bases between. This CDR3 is CASSQDGGYQPQHF. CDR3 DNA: TGTGCCAGCAGCCAGGATGGGGGGTATCAGCCCCAGCATTTT.

CDR3 in DNA: TGTGCCAGCAGACCAGGACGGAGTCGACAGGGGGTAAATGAAAAACTGTTTTTT. This sequence encodes CASRPGRSRQGVNEKLFF. The chain is built from TRBV5-4 and TRBJ1-4; 9 nucleotides agree with TRBD1. The CDR3 loop spans 18 amino acids. Trimming removed 5 bases from V and 5 bases from J; junction bases left unmatched: 16. The germline CDR1 and CDR2 sequences are SGHNT and YYREEE (reference sequence).

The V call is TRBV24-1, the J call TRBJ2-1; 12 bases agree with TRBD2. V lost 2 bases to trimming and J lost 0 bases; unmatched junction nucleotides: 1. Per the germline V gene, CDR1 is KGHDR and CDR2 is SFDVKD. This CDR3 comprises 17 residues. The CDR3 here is CATSDSSGGASYNEQFF. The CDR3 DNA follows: TGTGCCACCAGTGATTCTAGCGGGGGGGCCTCCTACAATGAGCAGTTCTTC.

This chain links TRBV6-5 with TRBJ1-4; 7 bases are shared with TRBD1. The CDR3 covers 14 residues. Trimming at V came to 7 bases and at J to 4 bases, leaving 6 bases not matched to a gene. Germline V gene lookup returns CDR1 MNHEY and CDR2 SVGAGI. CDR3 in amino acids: CASTTGVNNEKLFF. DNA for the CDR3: TGTGCCAGCACTACAGGGGTAAATAATGAAAAACTGTTTTTT.

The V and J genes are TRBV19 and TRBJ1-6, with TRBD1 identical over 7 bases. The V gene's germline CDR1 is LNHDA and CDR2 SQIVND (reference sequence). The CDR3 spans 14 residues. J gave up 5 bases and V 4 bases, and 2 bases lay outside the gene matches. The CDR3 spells CASSKGADNSPLHF. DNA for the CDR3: TGTGCCAGTAGTAAGGGGGCGGATAATTCACCCCTCCACTTT.

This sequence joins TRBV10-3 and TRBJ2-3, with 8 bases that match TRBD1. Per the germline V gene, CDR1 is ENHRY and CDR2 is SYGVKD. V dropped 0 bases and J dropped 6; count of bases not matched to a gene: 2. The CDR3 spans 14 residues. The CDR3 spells CAISESTGGDTQYF. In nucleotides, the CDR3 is TGTGCCATCAGTGAGTCAACAGGGGGGGATACGCAGTATTTT.

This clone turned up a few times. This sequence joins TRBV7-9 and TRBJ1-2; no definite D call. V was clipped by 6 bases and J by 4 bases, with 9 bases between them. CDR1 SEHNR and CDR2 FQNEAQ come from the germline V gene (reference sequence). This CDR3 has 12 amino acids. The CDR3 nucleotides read TGTGCCAGCAGTCCGGTCCTCTATGGCTACACCTTC. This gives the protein CASSPVLYGYTF.

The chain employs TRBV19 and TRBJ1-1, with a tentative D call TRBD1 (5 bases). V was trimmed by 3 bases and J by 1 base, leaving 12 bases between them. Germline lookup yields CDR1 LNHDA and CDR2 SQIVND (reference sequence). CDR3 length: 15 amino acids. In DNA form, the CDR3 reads TGTGCCAGTAGTATGTCAGGACATACGAACACTGAAGCTTTCTTT. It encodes CASSMSGHTNTEAFF. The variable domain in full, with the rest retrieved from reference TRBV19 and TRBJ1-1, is DGGITQSPKYLFRKEGQNVTLSCEQNLNHDAMYWYRQDPGQGLRLIYYSQIVNDFQKGDIAEGYSVSREKKESFPLTVTSAQKNPTAFYLCASSMSGHTNTEAFFGQGTRLTVV.

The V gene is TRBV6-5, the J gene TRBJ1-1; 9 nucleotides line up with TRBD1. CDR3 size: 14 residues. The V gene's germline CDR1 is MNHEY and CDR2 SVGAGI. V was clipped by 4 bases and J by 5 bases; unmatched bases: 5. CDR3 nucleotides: TGTGCCAGCAGTTCGACAGGGGGGGGGACTGAAGCTTTCTTT. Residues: CASSSTGGGTEAFF.

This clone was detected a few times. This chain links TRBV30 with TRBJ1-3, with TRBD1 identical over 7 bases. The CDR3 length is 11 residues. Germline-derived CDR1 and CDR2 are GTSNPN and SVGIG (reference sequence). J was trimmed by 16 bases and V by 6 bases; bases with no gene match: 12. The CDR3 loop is CACLRDREWYF. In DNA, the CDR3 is TGTGCCTGCCTCCGGGACAGAGAATGGTATTTT.

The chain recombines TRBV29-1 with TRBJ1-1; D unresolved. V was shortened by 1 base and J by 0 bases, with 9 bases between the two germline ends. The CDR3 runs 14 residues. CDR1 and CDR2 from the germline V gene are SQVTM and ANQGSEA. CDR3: CSVEGQKMNTEAFF. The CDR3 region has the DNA TGCAGCGTTGAAGGGCAGAAAATGAACACTGAAGCTTTCTTT.

This CDR3 is CASSSSSGSPLHF. The CDR3, as DNA: TGCGCCAGCAGTTCTAGCTCGGGGTCACCCCTCCACTTT. The chain combines TRBV5-1 with TRBJ1-6; D is unclear. Trimming pared 5 bases from V and 10 bases from J, leaving 13 bases between. CDR3 size: 13 residues. The germline CDR1 and CDR2 sequences are SGHRS and YFSETQ. The full variable domain, rest sourced from reference TRBV5-1 and TRBJ1-6, is KAGVTQTPRYLIKTRGQQVTLSCSPISGHRSVSWYQQTPGQGLQFLFEYFSETQRNKGNFPGRFSGRQFSNSRSEMNVSTLELGDSALYLCASSSSSGSPLHFGNGTRLTVT.

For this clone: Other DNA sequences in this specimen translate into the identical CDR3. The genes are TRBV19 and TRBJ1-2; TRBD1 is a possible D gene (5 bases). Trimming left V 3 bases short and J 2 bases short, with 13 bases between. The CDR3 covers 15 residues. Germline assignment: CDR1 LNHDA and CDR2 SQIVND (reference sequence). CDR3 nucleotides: TGTGCCAGTAGTATCTCCCCGGGGGGGAACTATGGCTACACCTTC. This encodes CASSISPGGNYGYTF.

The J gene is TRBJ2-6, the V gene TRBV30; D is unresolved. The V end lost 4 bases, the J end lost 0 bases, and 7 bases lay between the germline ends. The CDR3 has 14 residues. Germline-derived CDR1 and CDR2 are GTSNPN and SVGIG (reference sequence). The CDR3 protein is CAWNSNSGANVLTF. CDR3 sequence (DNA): TGTGCCTGGAACTCGAACTCTGGGGCCAACGTCCTGACTTTC.